The 27 T cell receptor beta chains listed next were all sequenced from one sample in a study of identifying expanded T cells in peripheral blood. The repertoire was sequenced with immunoSEQ multiplex PCR; TCRdb's copy has only in-frame clones and lacks some. The sample includes roughly 120,000 clones, 88% of them seen just once. The sample comprised blood. The receptors come from a person aged 18 to 75 in good health.

V and J are TRBV7-9 and TRBJ1-3; no clear D. The CDR3 has 12 amino acids. Germline values: CDR1 SEHNR, CDR2 FQNEAQ (reference sequence). V was trimmed by 5 bases and J by 8 bases, leaving 10 bases between them. The chain's CDR3 is CASSPDGHTIYF. The CDR3 region has the DNA TGTGCCAGCAGCCCGGACGGGCACACCATATATTTT.

This chain uses TRBV28 with TRBJ1-5; no reliable D call. The CDR3 sequence is 12 residues long. Trimming left V 7 bases short and J 4 bases short, with 8 bases between. CDR1 is MDHEN, CDR2 SYDVKM, per germline. CDR3 region: CASNQGNQPQHF. CDR3 bases: TGTGCCAGCAACCAAGGGAATCAGCCCCAGCATTTT.

This clone came up once. The chain is built from TRBV7-9 and TRBJ2-6; D not resolved. The CDR3 is made up of 15 amino acids. In germline, CDR1 is SEHNR, CDR2 FQNEAQ (reference sequence). Trimming stripped 1 base from V and 2 bases from J, with 6 bases between. This CDR3 is CASSLELAGANVLTF. Written as DNA, the CDR3 is TGTGCCAGCAGCTTAGAGCTAGCTGGGGCCAACGTCCTGACTTTC.

The table lists this clone with a count of one. This chain connects TRBV7-9 to TRBJ2-7; 7 bases match TRBD2. Germline V gene data show CDR1 as SEHNR and CDR2 as FQNEAQ (reference sequence). This CDR3 has 13 amino acids. V shed 8 bases, J shed 2 bases, and the junction held 6 bases outside the gene matches. CDR3 nucleotide sequence: TGTGCCAGCCGGCGCGGGAGTACCTACGAGCAGTACTTC. It encodes CASRRGSTYEQYF.

This chain uses TRBV19 with TRBJ1-3; 8 nucleotides match TRBD1. Germline values: CDR1 LNHDA, CDR2 SQIVND (reference sequence). The V gene end was trimmed by 7 bases and the J gene end by 4 bases; junction bases not matched to a gene: 12. The CDR3 is made up of 16 amino acids. The CDR3 here is CASTTTGASRGNTIYF. For the CDR3, the DNA is TGTGCCAGTACCACGACAGGGGCGTCAAGGGGAAACACCATATATTTT. Based on the CDR3 plus reference TRBV19 and TRBJ1-3, the full variable domain is DGGITQSPKYLFRKEGQNVTLSCEQNLNHDAMYWYRQDPGQGLRLIYYSQIVNDFQKGDIAEGYSVSREKKESFPLTVTSAQKNPTAFYLCASTTTGASRGNTIYFGEGSWLTVV.

This clone was seen only a few times. The chain recombines TRBV9 with TRBJ2-1; D gene unclear. Trimming cost V 4 bases and J 4 bases, with 21 bases left between them. Germline loops: CDR1 SGDLS, CDR2 YYNGEE. The CDR3 length is 17 residues. The CDR3 sequence: CASSPRPGTASYNEQFF. CDR3 sequence (DNA): TGTGCCAGCAGCCCCCGACCCGGTACTGCCTCTTACAATGAGCAGTTCTTC.

The rearrangement uses TRBV7-9 and TRBJ1-4; D not certain. CDR3 length: 15 amino acids. Germline CDR1 reads SEHNR; CDR2 reads FQNEAQ (reference sequence). V lost 8 bases and J 3 bases, leaving 16 bases between the germline ends. The CDR3 protein is CASVIGSRPNEKLFF. The CDR3, as DNA: TGTGCCAGCGTAATAGGGAGCAGGCCTAATGAAAAACTGTTTTTT.

This sequence joins TRBV7-2 and TRBJ2-5, with D perhaps matching TRBD2 (6 bases). The CDR3 has 16 residues. Trimming took off 5 bases at V and 2 bases at J, with 18 bases between the two ends. Germline V gene lookup returns CDR1 SGHTA and CDR2 FQGNSA. The CDR3, as DNA: TGTGCCAGCAGCCCCCCGGGAGTGACACCTCAAGAGACCCAGTACTTC. Translated, it gives CASSPPGVTPQETQYF.

The rearrangement uses TRBV5-4 and TRBJ2-1; 14 bases are a match to TRBD2. The CDR3 spans 17 residues. V was pared by 3 bases and J by 6 bases, with 8 bases of the junction left unmatched. Germline V lookup: CDR1 SGHNT, CDR2 YYREEE (reference sequence). As DNA, the CDR3 is TGTGCCAGCAGCTCCGGGACTAGCGGGAGTGTGACCAATGAGCAGTTCTTC. This encodes CASSSGTSGSVTNEQFF.

The chain links TRBV9 to TRBJ2-3; 13 nucleotides align to TRBD2. V shed 5 bases, J shed 3 bases, and the junction held 9 bases outside the gene matches. Per the germline V gene, CDR1 is SGDLS and CDR2 is YYNGEE. CDR3 size: 17 residues. This chain's CDR3 is CASSELAGGPRTDTQYF. The CDR3 nucleotides read TGTGCCAGCAGTGAACTAGCGGGGGGGCCTAGGACAGATACGCAGTATTTT.

The chain is built from TRBV11-3 and TRBJ1-1; no clear D. The CDR3 has 13 residues. Trimming removed 2 bases from V and 3 bases from J, with 7 bases in between. Germline V gene sequence: CDR1 SGHNT, CDR2 YENEEA. CDR3 nucleotides: TGTGCCAGCAGCTTATACGGGGACACTGAAGCTTTCTTT. Its protein product is CASSLYGDTEAFF. Together with reference TRBV11-3 and TRBJ1-1, the CDR3 gives the full variable domain: EAGVVQSPRYKIIEKKQPVAFWCNPISGHNTLYWYLQNLGQGPELLIRYENEEAVDDSQLPKDRFSAERLKGVDSTLKIQPAELGDSAVYLCASSLYGDTEAFFGQGTRLTVV.

The chain carries TRBV11-3 and TRBJ2-3; the match to TRBD2 covers 7 bases. J was trimmed by 6 bases and V by 0 bases; bases with no gene match: 6. Germline CDR1 is SGHNT and CDR2 is YENEEA. CDR3 length equals 15 residues. The CDR3 DNA is TGTGCCAGCAGCTTAGATGCGGGAGCCGGGGATACGCAGTATTTT. Protein product: CASSLDAGAGDTQYF. The complete variable domain, with remaining parts taken from reference TRBV11-3 and TRBJ2-3, reads EAGVVQSPRYKIIEKKQPVAFWCNPISGHNTLYWYLQNLGQGPELLIRYENEEAVDDSQLPKDRFSAERLKGVDSTLKIQPAELGDSAVYLCASSLDAGAGDTQYFGPGTRLTVL.

The gene calls are TRBV7-2 and TRBJ2-1; tentative D call: TRBD2 (5 bases). The germline V gene encodes CDR1 SGHTA and CDR2 FQGNSA. The CDR3 has 14 residues. V was pared by 10 bases and J by 6 bases, with 19 bases between. Here the CDR3 reads CATHGARVGNEQFF. CDR3 DNA: TGTGCCACCCATGGCGCGCGGGTTGGCAATGAGCAGTTCTTC.

The rearrangement joins TRBV6-1 to TRBJ1-5; 9 bases map to TRBD1. Per the germline V gene, CDR1 is MNHNS and CDR2 is SASEGT. The CDR3 spans 17 residues. V lost 1 base and J lost 5; bases outside the gene matches: 9. The CDR3 reads CASSEEGQGWLDQPQHF. The CDR3 nucleotides are TGTGCCAGCAGTGAAGAGGGACAGGGATGGTTGGATCAGCCCCAGCATTTT.

The chain has TRBV27 and TRBJ1-5; D is ambiguous. Germline loops: CDR1 MNHEY, CDR2 SMNVEV (reference sequence). The ends were cut back, 1 base at V and 4 bases at J, with 5 bases in the middle. The CDR3 contains 13 residues. CDR3 DNA: TGTGCCAGCAGTTTATGGGCTAATCAGCCCCAGCATTTT. As protein: CASSLWANQPQHF.

The rearrangement links TRBV6-1 to TRBJ2-7; D may be TRBD2 (6 bases). Trimming pared 9 bases from V and 2 bases from J, leaving 11 bases between. This CDR3 region has 12 residues. Germline V gene sequence: CDR1 MNHNS, CDR2 SASEGT. The CDR3 region is CARGLRPYEQYF. The CDR3 bases are TGTGCCAGGGGACTTCGTCCCTACGAGCAGTACTTC.

The chain recombines TRBV5-1 with TRBJ1-4, with 8 positions matching TRBD1. V was pared by 7 bases and J by 5 bases, with 10 bases of the junction left unmatched. CDR3 length: 15 amino acids. The V gene's germline CDR1 is SGHRS and CDR2 YFSETQ. CDR3 residues: CASAPMTGENEKLFF. The DNA for the CDR3 is TGCGCCAGCGCCCCTATGACAGGGGAGAATGAAAAACTGTTTTTT.

This clone was picked up one time. The chain combines TRBV28 with TRBJ1-1; no clear D. V dropped 3 bases and J dropped 4 bases, with 6 bases sitting between them. There are 12 residues in the CDR3. Germline V gene data show CDR1 as MDHEN and CDR2 as SYDVKM. Written as DNA, the CDR3 is TGTGCCAGCAGTTTGGAGGGCACTGAAGCTTTCTTT. This codes for CASSLEGTEAFF.

The chain carries TRBV6-6 and TRBJ1-3; D unclear. V lost 0 bases and J 4 bases, leaving 7 bases between the germline ends. CDR3 length: 14 residues. The V gene's germline CDR1 is MNHNY and CDR2 SVGAGI (reference sequence). The CDR3 protein is CASSYSIRGNTIYF. Here the CDR3 DNA reads TGTGCCAGCAGTTACTCGATCCGCGGAAACACCATATATTTT.

The chain has TRBV9 and TRBJ2-5; D call uncertain. Germline V gene lookup returns CDR1 SGDLS and CDR2 YYNGEE. Trimming shortened V by 4 bases and J by 5 bases, and 15 bases separated the two germline ends. This CDR3 has 14 amino acids. CDR3 in amino acids: CASSPRTTVETQYF. The CDR3 nucleotides read TGTGCCAGCAGCCCCCGGACCACGGTGGAGACCCAGTACTTC.

CDR3 bases: TGTGCCAGCAGCCATGGGACTAGCGGCACAGATACGCAGTATTTT. It encodes CASSHGTSGTDTQYF. V and J are TRBV14 and TRBJ2-3, with 10 bases identical to TRBD2. V was pared by 3 bases and J by 1 base, with 1 base of the junction left unmatched. CDR1 and CDR2 from the germline V gene are SGHDN and FVKESK. The CDR3 is 15 amino acids.

The chain couples TRBV10-3 to TRBJ2-4, with 11 bases that match TRBD2. V was clipped by 3 bases and J by 0 bases; unmatched bases: 7. This CDR3 region has 18 residues. Per germline, CDR1 ENHRY and CDR2 SYGVKD. Here the CDR3 DNA reads TGTGCCATCAGTGAACTAGCGGGGGCTTCTCTAGCCAAAAACATTCAGTACTTC. Amino acid sequence: CAISELAGASLAKNIQYF.

A single count supports this clone. This sequence joins TRBV15 and TRBJ2-7; 13 positions match TRBD2. There are 19 residues in the CDR3. Germline CDR1 is LNHNV and CDR2 is YYDKDF (reference sequence). After removal of 2 bases from V and 2 bases from J, the junction contained 12 bases not matched to a gene. CDR3 sequence (DNA): TGTGCCACCAGCAGACCAGGTACTAGCGGGGGGGTATTGACCTACGAGCAGTACTTC. Translation: CATSRPGTSGGVLTYEQYF.

The chain recombines TRBV19 with TRBJ2-7; D uncertain. This CDR3 region has 14 residues. CDR1 is LNHDA and CDR2 is SQIVND in the germline V gene (reference sequence). Trimming took 3 bases from V and 4 from J, leaving 13 bases between them. DNA of the CDR3: TGTGCCAGTAGTATCAGCCAGATCCAATACGAGCAGTACTTC. The encoded protein is CASSISQIQYEQYF.

This rearrangement joins TRBV7-2 to TRBJ2-7, with D maybe TRBD2 (6 bases). V lost 1 base, J lost 0 bases, and 10 bases lay in between. The CDR3 length is 15 residues. CDR1 and CDR2 from the germline V gene are SGHTA and FQGNSA. DNA of the CDR3: TGTGCCAGCAGCTTAGTGGCGGGGAGCTCCTACGAGCAGTACTTC. Its protein is CASSLVAGSSYEQYF.

The chain carries TRBV6-1 and TRBJ1-4; D unresolved. Germline V lookup: CDR1 MNHNS, CDR2 SASEGT. The CDR3 runs 15 residues. The V gene lost 7 bases and the J gene lost 3 bases, with 15 bases spanning the gap. The CDR3 bases are TGTGCCAGCATCAATCCCTACGGGCCTAATGAAAAACTGTTTTTT. This sequence encodes CASINPYGPNEKLFF.

This chain links TRBV5-1 with TRBJ2-7; D gene ambiguous. The CDR3 has 12 amino acids. V dropped 4 bases and J dropped 1 base, with 6 bases sitting between them. CDR1 SGHRS and CDR2 YFSETQ come from the germline V gene. In DNA, the CDR3 is TGCGCCAGCAGCCCAGATTCCTACGAGCAGTACTTC. This encodes CASSPDSYEQYF.